This passage covers 31 T cell receptor beta chains from one sample sequenced in a study of T-cell reconstitution after alpha-beta-depleted transplantation in children. Unique molecular identifiers were used to barcode this TCRbeta library. From the PCR reads, TCRdb called clonotypes with MiXCR, one entry per CDR3 protein. The repertoire consists of hundreds of thousands of distinct CDR3 sequences, with about a sixth occurring once and the leading ten covering over 3%. The sample was PBMCs from the stem cell graft donor, taken from the stem cell graft. The receptor set was obtained from a human donor who donated a stem cell graft to a child with acute lymphoblastic leukemia.

CDR3 in DNA: TGTGCCAGCAGCGTCTTAGCGGGAGTTCGGGAGACCCAGTACTTC. This sequence encodes CASSVLAGVRETQYF. The chain joins TRBV9 to TRBJ2-5; 9 nucleotides line up with TRBD2. Germline loops: CDR1 SGDLS, CDR2 YYNGEE. The CDR3 has 15 amino acids. V was pared by 2 bases and J by 5 bases, with 7 bases of the junction left unmatched.

This clonotype has only a few counts. J is TRBJ2-1 and V is TRBV5-1, with D unresolved. Germline CDR1 is SGHRS and CDR2 is YFSETQ. V was shortened by 4 bases and J by 11 bases, with 13 bases between the two germline ends. The CDR3 contains 12 residues. CDR3 coding DNA: TGCGCCAGCAGCCCATTTCAAACCCAGCAGTTCTTC. This sequence encodes CASSPFQTQQFF.

J is TRBJ1-1 and V is TRBV7-8; tentatively, D is TRBD1 (6 bases). V was cut by 4 bases and J by 8 bases, with 14 bases left in between. The CDR3 covers 13 residues. CDR1 and CDR2 from the germline V gene are SGHVS and FQNEAQ. The CDR3 here is CASSSVAGTEAFF. The CDR3, as DNA: TGTGCCAGCAGCTCGGTGGCGGGGACAGAAGCTTTCTTT.

This clonotype occurred a few times. The gene calls are TRBV6-1 and TRBJ2-7, with 8 bases that match TRBD1. The trim removed 2 bases at V and 1 base at J, leaving 7 bases unmatched. The CDR3 runs 16 residues. The V gene's germline CDR1 is MNHNS and CDR2 SASEGT. The CDR3 nucleotides are TGTGCCAGCAGTGAATCCCCCGGACAGGGATCCTACGAGCAGTACTTC. It specifies CASSESPGQGSYEQYF.

The V gene is TRBV5-1, the J gene TRBJ2-1; 12 nucleotides align to TRBD2. V lost 4 bases to trimming and J lost 4 bases; unmatched junction nucleotides: 3. Per the germline V gene, CDR1 is SGHRS and CDR2 is YFSETQ. This CDR3 has 15 amino acids. Here the CDR3 reads CASSKTSGSYNEQFF. CDR3 nucleotides: TGCGCCAGCAGCAAGACTAGCGGGAGTTACAATGAGCAGTTCTTC. The whole variable domain, filled in from reference TRBV5-1 and TRBJ2-1, reads KAGVTQTPRYLIKTRGQQVTLSCSPISGHRSVSWYQQTPGQGLQFLFEYFSETQRNKGNFPGRFSGRQFSNSRSEMNVSTLELGDSALYLCASSKTSGSYNEQFFGPGTRLTVL.

This clonotype was counted between two and nine times. V usage is TRBV27 and J usage is TRBJ2-7; a weak D match, TRBD1 (6 bases). CDR1 and CDR2 (germline): MNHEY, SMNVEV (reference sequence). V lost 7 bases, J lost 5 bases, and 18 bases lay in between. The CDR3 spans 14 residues. The CDR3 sequence: CASTDRAGEDEQYF. In nucleotides, the CDR3 is TGTGCCAGCACCGACAGAGCAGGGGAAGACGAGCAGTACTTC.

This clonotype was recorded a few times. This chain connects TRBV2 to TRBJ2-1; 9 nucleotides agree with TRBD2. Germline assignment: CDR1 SNHLY and CDR2 FYNNEI. The CDR3 is made up of 15 amino acids. The V gene end was trimmed by 2 bases and the J gene end by 6 bases; junction bases not matched to a gene: 5. This chain's CDR3 is CASSELAGELNEQFF. The CDR3 DNA sequence: TGTGCCAGCAGTGAATTAGCGGGAGAGCTCAATGAGCAGTTCTTC.

The chain combines TRBV3-1 with TRBJ2-3; no reliable D call. Germline CDR1 and CDR2: LGHDT and YNNKEL (reference sequence). The V end was cut by 0 bases, the J end by 11 bases, with 12 bases between. This CDR3 region has 13 residues. CDR3 nucleotides: TGTGCCAGCAGCCAAGATCGGAACTCACAGCAGTATTTT. It codes for CASSQDRNSQQYF.

The chain combines TRBV10-3 with TRBJ1-5; D gene ambiguous. This CDR3 has 18 amino acids. CDR1 is ENHRY, CDR2 SYGVKD, per germline. The V and J ends lost 3 bases and 0 bases respectively, with 18 bases between them. The CDR3 bases are TGTGCCATCAGTGACCCATTGGCAGAGCTTAATAGCAATCAGCCCCAGCATTTT. Its translation is CAISDPLAELNSNQPQHF.

This chain links TRBV11-2 with TRBJ2-7, with 9 positions matching TRBD1. The germline gives CDR1 SGHAT, CDR2 FQNNGV. The CDR3 consists of 13 residues. Trimming at V came to 5 bases and at J to 6 bases, leaving 5 bases not matched to a gene. The chain's CDR3 is CASSTQGAGEQYF. The CDR3, as DNA: TGTGCCAGCAGCACACAGGGGGCTGGCGAGCAGTACTTC.

This rearrangement joins TRBV29-1 to TRBJ2-5, with TRBD2 identical over 8 bases. V shed 8 bases, J shed 2 bases, and the junction held 19 bases outside the gene matches. CDR3 length equals 17 residues. CDR1 is SQVTM and CDR2 is ANQGSEA in the germline V gene. The CDR3 nucleotides are TGCAGCTGTGTAGTAGCGGGGACGATCTGGGGGCAAGAGACCCAGTACTTC. As protein: CSCVVAGTIWGQETQYF.

This clonotype occurred once. The V and J genes are TRBV5-1 and TRBJ2-2, with 9 bases that match TRBD1. Germline V gene data show CDR1 as SGHRS and CDR2 as YFSETQ. After removal of 4 bases from V and 7 bases from J, the junction contained 11 bases not matched to a gene. The length of the CDR3 is 16 residues. The CDR3 coding sequence is TGCGCCAGCAGCCGATCCACAGGGGGCGAGGGCGGGGAGCTGTTTTTT. Its protein product is CASSRSTGGEGGELFF.

This clonotype was seen a few times. The rearrangement uses TRBV5-5 and TRBJ1-2; D gene unclear. Germline loops: CDR1 SGHKS, CDR2 YYEKEE (reference sequence). This CDR3 spans 16 amino acids. The V and J ends lost 5 bases and 0 bases respectively, with 17 bases between them. CDR3 protein: CASRNSTGLANYGYTF. In DNA form, the CDR3 reads TGTGCCAGCAGGAACTCGACGGGCCTAGCTAACTATGGCTACACCTTC.

The rearrangement joins TRBV20-1 to TRBJ1-1; no clear D. The V end was cut by 3 bases, the J end by 2 bases, with 13 bases between. CDR1 and CDR2 (germline): DFQATT, SNEGSKA (reference sequence). The CDR3 is 14 residues long. Here the CDR3 reads CSASGEKGNTEAFF. The DNA for the CDR3 is TGCAGTGCTAGTGGGGAAAAAGGAAACACTGAAGCTTTCTTT.

This clonotype has more than one count but fewer than ten. The gene calls are TRBV30 and TRBJ2-1; D is ambiguous. The V end was cut by 1 base, the J end by 9 bases, with 7 bases between. Looked up from germline, CDR1 is GTSNPN and CDR2 is SVGIG (reference sequence). The CDR3 has 11 amino acids. This CDR3 reads CAWSDWGEQFF. The CDR3 DNA sequence: TGTGCCTGGAGTGATTGGGGTGAGCAGTTCTTC.

The rearrangement uses TRBV7-9 and TRBJ1-1; a possible D gene is TRBD1 (5 bases). V was trimmed by 0 bases and J by 3 bases, leaving 8 bases between them. Germline V gene lookup returns CDR1 SEHNR and CDR2 FQNEAQ (reference sequence). The CDR3 spans 14 residues. The CDR3 spells CASSLAQGHTEAFF. As DNA, the CDR3 is TGTGCCAGCAGCTTAGCCCAGGGACACACTGAAGCTTTCTTT.

The chain couples TRBV11-2 to TRBJ2-5, with TRBD2 as a possible D gene (6 bases). The CDR3 is made up of 15 amino acids. Germline CDR1 and CDR2: SGHAT and FQNNGV. The V end was cut by 8 bases, the J end by 1 base, with 17 bases between. This CDR3 is CASGAELAFQETQYF. The CDR3 DNA reads as TGTGCCAGCGGAGCCGAACTAGCCTTCCAAGAGACCCAGTACTTC.

V usage is TRBV5-1 and J usage is TRBJ2-1, with 10 bases that match TRBD2. CDR3 length: 16 amino acids. V lost 4 bases and J lost 5; bases outside the gene matches: 9. Germline V CDR1 and CDR2: SGHRS, YFSETQ. The CDR3 region has the DNA TGCGCCAGCAGCCCCCCGCTAGCGGGAGCAAACAATGAGCAGTTCTTC. Amino acid sequence: CASSPPLAGANNEQFF.

The gene calls are TRBV5-1 and TRBJ2-5; D is perhaps TRBD1 or TRBD2 (5 bases each). The CDR3 totals 15 residues. Germline CDR1 reads SGHRS; CDR2 reads YFSETQ. Trimming removed 4 bases at V and 2 bases at J, with 15 bases between. The chain's CDR3 is CASSGLRQRQETQYF. In DNA form, the CDR3 reads TGCGCCAGCAGCGGACTCAGACAGCGACAAGAGACCCAGTACTTC.

This clonotype was seen more than once but under ten times. The chain links TRBV15 to TRBJ2-3, with 10 nucleotides matching TRBD2. Germline CDR1 and CDR2: LNHNV and YYDKDF (reference sequence). The CDR3 spans 15 residues. After removal of 5 bases from V and 4 bases from J, the junction contained 6 bases not matched to a gene. CDR3 sequence reads: CATSSLAGGPDTQYF. CDR3 bases: TGTGCCACCAGCTCTTTAGCGGGAGGACCAGATACGCAGTATTTT.

In nucleotides, the CDR3 is TGTGCCAGCAGCGACAGGGAGTTAATCAATCAGCCCCAGCATTTT. This gives the protein CASSDRELINQPQHF. The chain couples TRBV7-2 to TRBJ1-5, with 7 bases identical to TRBD1. The CDR3 has 15 amino acids. In germline, CDR1 is SGHTA, CDR2 FQGNSA. Unmatched junction bases numbered 7, after V lost 5 bases and J lost 3 bases.

This clonotype was counted only a few times. The CDR3 nucleotides are TGCGCCAGCAGCTTGGAGACACAGAACACTGAAGCTTTCTTT. Amino acids: CASSLETQNTEAFF. The J gene is TRBJ1-1, the V gene TRBV5-1, with D uncertain. V was shortened by 0 bases and J by 1 base, with 7 bases between the two germline ends. The CDR3 extends over 14 amino acids. Germline V gives CDR1 SGHRS, CDR2 YFSETQ.

This clonotype was detected only once. J is TRBJ2-3 and V is TRBV20-1; D perhaps matches TRBD1 (6 bases). Between the trimmed V and J ends, which lost 4 bases and 8 bases, there was a span of 13 bases. CDR1 and CDR2 from the germline V gene are DFQATT and SNEGSKA (reference sequence). There are 12 residues in the CDR3. The CDR3 loop reads CSAITGSLTQYF. In nucleotides, the CDR3 is TGCAGTGCTATAACAGGGTCCCTTACGCAGTATTTT.

The CDR3 spells CASSVVGYNEQFF. CDR3 bases: TGTGCCAGCAGTGTCGTGGGGTACAATGAGCAGTTCTTC. The chain is built from TRBV2 and TRBJ2-1; D unresolved. The CDR3 runs 13 residues. CDR1 and CDR2 (germline): SNHLY, FYNNEI. The V end was cut by 4 bases, the J end by 4 bases, with 8 bases between.

This clonotype was picked up a small number of times. The chain couples TRBV9 to TRBJ2-5; a weak D match, TRBD1 (5 bases). The V gene lost 0 bases and the J gene lost 5 bases, with 5 bases spanning the gap. The CDR3 runs 12 residues. Germline lookup yields CDR1 SGDLS and CDR2 YYNGEE. The CDR3 spells CASSVAGETQYF. The CDR3 DNA reads TGTGCCAGCAGCGTAGCAGGGGAGACCCAGTACTTC.

V gene TRBV29-1 combines with J gene TRBJ2-7; 7 bases align to TRBD1. CDR1 and CDR2 (germline): SQVTM, ANQGSEA. V trimming: 3 bases; J trimming: 2 bases; junction bases outside the gene matches: 7. The CDR3 sequence is 14 residues long. This chain's CDR3 is CSVDLGTAAYEQYF. The CDR3 DNA is TGCAGCGTTGATCTAGGGACAGCAGCCTACGAGCAGTACTTC.

The chain has TRBV20-1 and TRBJ2-1, with 14 bases aligning to TRBD2. CDR3 length: 18 amino acids. V shed 0 bases and J 6 bases; nucleotides not matched to a gene: 10. Germline-derived CDR1 and CDR2 are DFQATT and SNEGSKA (reference sequence). The CDR3 region is CSAREGATSGRAGNEQFF. CDR3 sequence (DNA): TGCAGTGCTAGAGAGGGGGCGACTAGCGGGAGGGCTGGCAATGAGCAGTTCTTC.

The DNA for the CDR3 is TGTGCCAGCAGTTTTGGACAGGGGGCCTCCGGCTACACCTTC. Protein sequence: CASSFGQGASGYTF. The chain is built from TRBV12-3 or TRBV12-4 and TRBJ1-2; 11 nucleotides align to TRBD1. This CDR3 is 14 amino acids long. After removal of 3 bases from V and 8 bases from J, the junction contained 5 bases not matched to a gene.

The rearrangement joins TRBV18 to TRBJ1-2; TRBD1 is a possible D gene (5 bases). Germline loops: CDR1 KGHSH, CDR2 LQKENI. Trimming stripped 4 bases from V and 5 bases from J, with 14 bases between. This CDR3 is 14 amino acids long. The CDR3 here is CASSRRESGYGYTF. CDR3 nucleotides: TGTGCCAGCTCACGCAGGGAGAGCGGGTATGGCTACACCTTC.

Written as DNA, the CDR3 is TGTGCCAGCAGTGACCCCCGGGACACCTATCAGCCCCAGCATTTT. Translation gives CASSDPRDTYQPQHF. The V gene is TRBV6-1, the J gene TRBJ1-5, with D maybe TRBD1 (6 bases). The V and J ends lost 3 bases and 5 bases respectively, with 14 bases between them. Germline V gives CDR1 MNHNS, CDR2 SASEGT. The CDR3 has 15 amino acids.

The gene calls are TRBV4-2 and TRBJ1-2; TRBD1 might be the D (6 bases). Looked up from germline, CDR1 is LGHNA and CDR2 is YNFKEQ. Between the trimmed V and J ends, which lost 4 bases and 8 bases, there was a span of 17 bases. The CDR3 sequence is 14 residues long. CDR3 protein: CASSLNRAGDGYTF. CDR3 DNA sequence: TGTGCCAGCAGCCTAAACAGGGCGGGGGACGGCTACACCTTC.